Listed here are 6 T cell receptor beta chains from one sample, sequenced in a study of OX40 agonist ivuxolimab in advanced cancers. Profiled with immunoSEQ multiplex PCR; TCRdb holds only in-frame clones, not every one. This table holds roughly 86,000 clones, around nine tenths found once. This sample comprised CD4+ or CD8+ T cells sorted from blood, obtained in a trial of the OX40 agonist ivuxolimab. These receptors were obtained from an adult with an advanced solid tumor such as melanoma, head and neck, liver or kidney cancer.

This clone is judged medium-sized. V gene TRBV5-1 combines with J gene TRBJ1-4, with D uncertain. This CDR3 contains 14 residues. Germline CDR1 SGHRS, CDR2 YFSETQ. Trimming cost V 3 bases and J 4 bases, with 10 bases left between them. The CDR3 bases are TGCGCCAGCAGCTACCTGGAGGGTAATGAAAAACTGTTTTTT. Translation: CASSYLEGNEKLFF.

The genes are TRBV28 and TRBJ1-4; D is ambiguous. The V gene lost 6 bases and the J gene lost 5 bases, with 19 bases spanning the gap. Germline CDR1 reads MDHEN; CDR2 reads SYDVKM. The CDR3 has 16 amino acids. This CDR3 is CASSHTVPRKNEKLFF. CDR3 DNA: TGTGCCAGCAGCCACACCGTACCGAGGAAGAATGAAAAACTGTTTTTT.

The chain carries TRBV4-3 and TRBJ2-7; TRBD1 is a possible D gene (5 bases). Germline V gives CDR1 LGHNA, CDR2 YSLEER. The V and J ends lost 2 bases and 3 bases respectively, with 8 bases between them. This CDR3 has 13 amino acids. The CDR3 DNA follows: TGCGCCAGCAGCCAAAGACAGTTCTACGAGCAGTACTTC. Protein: CASSQRQFYEQYF.

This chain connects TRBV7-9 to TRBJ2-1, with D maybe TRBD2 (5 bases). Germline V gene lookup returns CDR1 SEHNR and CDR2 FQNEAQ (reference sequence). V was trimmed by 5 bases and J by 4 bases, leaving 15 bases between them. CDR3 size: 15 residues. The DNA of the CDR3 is TGTGCCAGCAGCCCCAAGGGAGTTCCATACAATGAGCAGTTCTTC. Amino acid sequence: CASSPKGVPYNEQFF.

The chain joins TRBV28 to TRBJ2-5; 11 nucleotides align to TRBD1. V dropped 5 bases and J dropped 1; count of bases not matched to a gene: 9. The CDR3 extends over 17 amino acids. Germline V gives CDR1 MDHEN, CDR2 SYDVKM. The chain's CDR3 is CASSGRDRGWVQETQYF. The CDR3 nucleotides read TGTGCCAGCAGTGGCCGGGACAGGGGGTGGGTCCAAGAGACCCAGTACTTC.

The CDR3 nucleotides are TGTGCCAGCAGGTTGTTGGGGAACACTGAAGCTTTCTTT. Translating it yields CASRLLGNTEAFF. The chain couples TRBV19 to TRBJ1-1; D not resolved. The V and J ends lost 9 bases and 1 base respectively, with 12 bases between them. The germline V gene has CDR1 LNHDA and CDR2 SQIVND (reference sequence). This CDR3 is 13 amino acids long.